A single sample gave rise to the 28 T cell receptor beta chains below, sequenced in a study of CD8 T cells in ankylosing spondylitis. One entry per CDR3 protein results from TCRdb running MiXCR on the 5' RACE reads. The sample lists 120,000 to 150,000 distinct CDR3 sequences; roughly 7.7% were seen once. Specimen: synovial fluid, either unsorted or a sorted T cell fraction (not recorded which). Receptor source: a male donor with ankylosing spondylitis.

This clonotype was counted many times. This chain uses TRBV20-1 with TRBJ1-5; a weak D match, TRBD1 (6 bases). Germline V CDR1 and CDR2: DFQATT, SNEGSKA (reference sequence). The CDR3 loop spans 14 amino acids. Trimming stripped 6 bases from V and 6 bases from J, with 18 bases between. Written as DNA, the CDR3 is TGCAGTGCAGCTCCGCCGCTCAGGGGTCAGCCCCAGCATTTT. This codes for CSAAPPLRGQPQHF.

This clonotype was observed at least ten times. The chain carries TRBV10-3 and TRBJ2-4, with D possibly being TRBD1 (6 bases). CDR1 ENHRY and CDR2 SYGVKD come from the germline V gene. CDR3 length: 15 residues. Trimming stripped 2 bases from V and 8 bases from J, with 16 bases between. The CDR3 reads CAISEPQQGKDIQYF. CDR3 DNA sequence: TGTGCCATCAGTGAGCCCCAACAGGGAAAGGACATTCAGTACTTC.

The table lists this clonotype with a few counts. The chain joins TRBV27 to TRBJ1-4, with 8 nucleotides matching TRBD1. The CDR3 has 14 residues. Trimming cost V 4 bases and J 10 bases; bases outside gene matches: 8. Looked up from germline, CDR1 is MNHEY and CDR2 is SMNVEV (reference sequence). In DNA form, the CDR3 reads TGTGCCAGCAGTTCCCCAGGGGGCTTGGGAAAACTGTTTTTT. As protein: CASSSPGGLGKLFF.

The table lists this clonotype with many counts. The rearrangement links TRBV20-1 to TRBJ2-7; D may be TRBD2 (5 bases). CDR1 is DFQATT, CDR2 SNEGSKA, per germline (reference sequence). The CDR3 runs 12 residues. Deletions cut 3 bases from V and 3 bases from J, with 9 bases between. The CDR3 spells CSARIGIYEQYF. The DNA for the CDR3 is TGCAGTGCTAGGATCGGGATCTACGAGCAGTACTTC.

This clonotype was observed at least ten times. This chain links TRBV7-9 with TRBJ2-7; D assignment may be TRBD1 or TRBD2 (5 bases each). Trimming took 2 bases from V and 5 from J, leaving 22 bases between them. Germline V lookup: CDR1 SEHNR, CDR2 FQNEAQ (reference sequence). This CDR3 comprises 17 residues. CDR3 residues: CASSLNKGTGTPDEQYF. The CDR3 coding sequence is TGTGCCAGCAGCTTAAACAAGGGGACCGGGACCCCTGACGAGCAGTACTTC.

This clonotype was recorded many times. The rearrangement joins TRBV5-1 to TRBJ2-7; D remains unclear. The CDR3 covers 12 residues. V lost 5 bases, J lost 3 bases, and 9 bases lay in between. Per the germline V gene, CDR1 is SGHRS and CDR2 is YFSETQ. This CDR3 is CASRVDLYEQYF. DNA for the CDR3: TGCGCCAGCAGGGTGGACCTCTACGAGCAGTACTTC.

The V gene is TRBV20-1, the J gene TRBJ2-7; perhaps TRBD1 as D (5 bases). Between the trimmed V and J ends, which lost 3 bases and 5 bases, there was a span of 11 bases. This CDR3 comprises 12 residues. Germline assignment: CDR1 DFQATT and CDR2 SNEGSKA (reference sequence). The CDR3 sequence: CSASHDSNEQYF. In DNA form, the CDR3 reads TGCAGTGCTAGCCACGACAGTAACGAGCAGTACTTC.

The CDR3 nucleotides are TGTGCCAGCAGCATCCGGGGGGGGCCTTACAATGAGCAGTTCTTC. It encodes CASSIRGGPYNEQFF. J is TRBJ2-1 and V is TRBV11-3, with 8 nucleotides matching TRBD2. CDR3 size: 15 residues. V trimming: 5 bases; J trimming: 4 bases; junction bases outside the gene matches: 7. The germline V gene has CDR1 SGHNT and CDR2 YENEEA. The variable domain in full, completed from reference TRBV11-3 and TRBJ2-1, reads EAGVVQSPRYKIIEKKQPVAFWCNPISGHNTLYWYLQNLGQGPELLIRYENEEAVDDSQLPKDRFSAERLKGVDSTLKIQPAELGDSAVYLCASSIRGGPYNEQFFGPGTRLTVL.

This clonotype has a handful of counts. The chain couples TRBV27 to TRBJ2-3; the match to TRBD1 covers 9 bases. Trimming took 4 bases from V and 6 from J; bases not matched to a gene: 8. Germline V gene data show CDR1 as MNHEY and CDR2 as SMNVEV (reference sequence). The CDR3 is made up of 15 amino acids. CDR3 in amino acids: CASSSSTGGRDTQYF. In DNA form, the CDR3 reads TGTGCCAGCAGTTCGTCGACAGGGGGTAGGGATACGCAGTATTTT.

This clonotype was found many times. The genes are TRBV5-1 and TRBJ2-6, with D unresolved. CDR3 length: 14 amino acids. V lost 3 bases, J lost 3 bases, and 7 bases lay in between. Germline assignment: CDR1 SGHRS and CDR2 YFSETQ. The CDR3 region is CASSSSLGANVLTF. In DNA form, the CDR3 reads TGCGCCAGCAGCTCCAGTCTTGGGGCCAACGTCCTGACTTTC.

This clonotype was counted many times. This chain's CDR3 is CSVVAANTEAFF. The CDR3 bases are TGCAGCGTTGTGGCGGCGAACACTGAAGCTTTCTTT. The J gene is TRBJ1-1, the V gene TRBV29-1; D call uncertain. V was pared by 4 bases and J by 1 base, with 7 bases between. The germline V gene has CDR1 SQVTM and CDR2 ANQGSEA. This CDR3 contains 12 residues.

In this sample, this clonotype turned up a few times. The chain carries TRBV5-1 and TRBJ2-1; D is ambiguous. The CDR3 is made up of 15 amino acids. Germline CDR1 and CDR2: SGHRS and YFSETQ. The ends were cut back, 2 bases at V and 4 bases at J, with 13 bases in the middle. As DNA, the CDR3 is TGCGCCAGCAGCTTCGCAGTCACCGCTTACAATGAGCAGTTCTTC. Encoded protein: CASSFAVTAYNEQFF. The full variable domain, in which reference TRBV5-1 and TRBJ2-1 provide the parts outside the CDR3, is KAGVTQTPRYLIKTRGQQVTLSCSPISGHRSVSWYQQTPGQGLQFLFEYFSETQRNKGNFPGRFSGRQFSNSRSEMNVSTLELGDSALYLCASSFAVTAYNEQFFGPGTRLTVL.

Comment on this clonotype: A much larger clone sits a single nucleotide away, making a read error possible. This chain uses TRBV28 with TRBJ2-7; no clear D gene. Germline values: CDR1 MDHEN, CDR2 SYDVKM. The CDR3 spans 13 residues. Trimming removed 6 bases from V and 5 bases from J, with 14 bases in between. Here the CDR3 DNA reads TGTGCCAGCAGGGAAGCGTTCCTGAACGAGCAGTACTTC. This gives the protein CASREAFLNEQYF.

This clonotype occurred a few times. This chain's CDR3 is CASSPRTGEQQYF. CDR3 in DNA: TGTGCCAGCTCACCAAGGACAGGGGAACAGCAGTACTTC. This chain links TRBV18 with TRBJ2-7, with TRBD1 matching 9 bases. Germline values: CDR1 KGHSH, CDR2 LQKENI. With V trimmed by 2 bases and J by 8 bases, 4 bases remained unmatched. CDR3 size: 13 residues.

A few counts support this clonotype. The chain is built from TRBV5-1 and TRBJ2-7; weak D call: TRBD1 (5 bases). V was shortened by 1 base and J by 6 bases, with 17 bases between the two germline ends. The CDR3 spans 15 residues. Germline V lookup: CDR1 SGHRS, CDR2 YFSETQ. Here the CDR3 reads CASSLLDQGMGEQYF. CDR3 DNA sequence: TGCGCCAGCAGCTTGCTCGATCAGGGTATGGGCGAGCAGTACTTC.

This clonotype was seen ten or more times. The chain has TRBV15 and TRBJ2-7, with TRBD1 identical over 10 bases. The CDR3 loop spans 16 amino acids. J was trimmed by 4 bases and V by 5 bases; bases with no gene match: 11. The V gene's germline CDR1 is LNHNV and CDR2 YYDKDF (reference sequence). The CDR3 region is CATSGQTGGFRYEQYF. The DNA of the CDR3 is TGTGCCACCAGCGGTCAGACAGGGGGCTTTAGGTACGAGCAGTACTTC.

Many counts were recorded for this clonotype. The chain couples TRBV7-2 to TRBJ1-1; TRBD1 is a possible D gene (6 bases). Germline V lookup: CDR1 SGHTA, CDR2 FQGNSA. Between the trimmed V and J ends, which lost 2 bases and 5 bases, there was a span of 18 bases. The CDR3 runs to 16 residues. CDR3 protein: CASSLFSWGRGTEAFF. The CDR3 nucleotides read TGTGCCAGCAGCTTATTTAGTTGGGGGCGCGGAACTGAAGCTTTCTTT.

This clonotype was observed at least ten times. The CDR3 sequence: CASRTAGLGLDEQFF. In DNA form, the CDR3 reads TGTGCCAGCAGGACGGCGGGACTGGGGTTGGATGAGCAGTTCTTC. The gene calls are TRBV25-1 and TRBJ2-1; the D gene is possibly TRBD2 (6 bases). From germline, CDR1 is MGHDK and CDR2 SYGVNS. V gave up 6 bases and J gave up 8 bases, with 20 bases separating them. This CDR3 contains 15 residues.

This clonotype occurred a few times. The rearrangement links TRBV11-2 to TRBJ2-3, with D possibly matching TRBD2 (5 bases). Germline-derived CDR1 and CDR2 are SGHAT and FQNNGV. CDR3 length equals 15 residues. The V end lost 1 base, the J end lost 1 base, and 9 bases lay between the germline ends. For the CDR3, the DNA is TGTGCCAGCAGCTTAGCCGGGGATGGCACAGATACGCAGTATTTT. Its translation: CASSLAGDGTDTQYF.

The V and J genes are TRBV29-1 and TRBJ2-1; TRBD2 matches at 9 bases. V shed 4 bases and J 6 bases; nucleotides not matched to a gene: 13. CDR3 size: 16 residues. Germline V gene lookup returns CDR1 SQVTM and CDR2 ANQGSEA. CDR3 residues: CSVAAGGPSSGNEQFF. In DNA, the CDR3 is TGCAGCGTTGCGGCGGGAGGGCCCTCCTCAGGCAATGAGCAGTTCTTC.

DNA for the CDR3: TGTGCCAGCAGCCGCAGGGAGGGCACAGATACGCAGTATTTT. Its translation is CASSRREGTDTQYF. The chain links TRBV3-1 to TRBJ2-3; a weak D match, TRBD2 (6 bases). The CDR3 covers 14 residues. Germline V CDR1 and CDR2: LGHDT, YNNKEL (reference sequence). The V and J ends lost 4 bases and 1 base respectively, with 9 bases between them.

The sample holds a few counts of this clonotype. V and J are TRBV20-1 and TRBJ1-2; 7 bases are a match to TRBD1. The CDR3 is 18 amino acids. V trimming: 6 bases; J trimming: 2 bases; junction bases outside the gene matches: 21. In germline, CDR1 is DFQATT, CDR2 SNEGSKA (reference sequence). The CDR3 protein is CSARTSTVPIQGNYGYTF. CDR3 DNA: TGCAGTGCCCGAACCAGTACAGTGCCAATACAGGGGAACTATGGCTACACCTTC.

As for this clonotype: Just one base apart from a much larger clone, this may be a read error. The chain combines TRBV29-1 with TRBJ2-3; the D is unclear. V lost 8 bases and J 0 bases, leaving 12 bases between the germline ends. The CDR3 loop spans 13 amino acids. Germline CDR1 and CDR2: SQVTM and ANQGSEA. CDR3 loop: CSIRTASTDTQYF. CDR3 DNA sequence: TGCAGCATTCGTACAGCTAGCACAGATACGCAGTATTTT.

For the CDR3, the DNA is TGTGCCAGCAGCCGGGACGGCGGGACTGAAGCTTTCTTT. This codes for CASSRDGGTEAFF. The chain links TRBV7-9 to TRBJ1-1; the D gene is possibly TRBD1 (5 bases). From germline, CDR1 is SEHNR and CDR2 FQNEAQ (reference sequence). V lost 5 bases to trimming and J lost 5 bases, with 12 bases between them. This CDR3 is 13 amino acids long.

This clonotype has at least ten counts. The J gene is TRBJ2-5, the V gene TRBV18; no reliable D call. Germline CDR1 and CDR2: KGHSH and LQKENI. The ends were cut back, 8 bases at V and 2 bases at J, with 6 bases in the middle. The CDR3 totals 11 residues. The DNA of the CDR3 is TGTGCCAGCAGTCCTCAAGAGACCCAGTACTTC. Encoded protein: CASSPQETQYF. Complete variable domain (other parts from reference TRBV18 and TRBJ2-5): NAGVMQNPRHLVRRRGQEARLRCSPMKGHSHVYWYRQLPEEGLKFMVYLQKENIIDESGMPKERFSAEFPKEGPSILRIQQVVRGDSAAYFCASSPQETQYFGPGTRLLVL.

This sequence joins TRBV18 and TRBJ1-1; D ambiguous. Germline assignment: CDR1 KGHSH and CDR2 LQKENI. The CDR3 has 13 residues. V lost 4 bases to trimming and J lost 3 bases, with 9 bases between them. The CDR3 DNA reads TGTGCCAGCTCACGAAACTCGGACACTGAAGCTTTCTTT. Amino acids: CASSRNSDTEAFF.

This clonotype is medium-sized. The chain couples TRBV11-2 to TRBJ1-5; D gene unclear. V was clipped by 3 bases and J by 2 bases, with 14 bases between them. The CDR3 contains 16 residues. The germline V gene encodes CDR1 SGHAT and CDR2 FQNNGV. The CDR3 loop is CASSLGPEQGNQPQHF. CDR3 DNA: TGTGCCAGCAGCTTGGGCCCCGAGCAGGGCAATCAGCCCCAGCATTTT.

This clonotype was counted at least ten times. This rearrangement joins TRBV20-1 to TRBJ1-4, with D possibly being TRBD1 (5 bases). V lost 3 bases and J 4 bases, leaving 15 bases between the germline ends. Germline V gene data show CDR1 as DFQATT and CDR2 as SNEGSKA (reference sequence). CDR3 length equals 15 residues. For the CDR3, the DNA is TGCAGTGCTAGCGGCCAGGGACGGAGTAATGAAAAACTGTTTTTT. As protein: CSASGQGRSNEKLFF.